Listed here are 20 T cell receptor beta chains from one sample, sequenced in a study of T cell responses to AZD1222 COVID-19 vaccine. Assay: immunoSEQ multiplex PCR; the TCRdb copy retains only in-frame clones and omits some. The sample holds approximately 130,000 clones, approximately 85% seen once. Here the sequenced sample was peripheral blood, taken 28 days after the second AZD1222 dose. The receptors stem from an adult who received the AZD1222 COVID-19 vaccine.

This clone was detected once. V usage is TRBV28 and J usage is TRBJ1-1; possibly TRBD1 for D (5 bases). Germline V gene lookup returns CDR1 MDHEN and CDR2 SYDVKM. The CDR3 consists of 12 residues. The ends were cut back, 7 bases at V and 7 bases at J, with 13 bases in the middle. CDR3 DNA sequence: TGTGCCAGCACGGGGGGTTTCGGTGAAGCTTTCTTT. It codes for CASTGGFGEAFF.

The J gene is TRBJ2-4, the V gene TRBV5-1, with D uncertain. CDR3 size: 16 residues. V lost 4 bases, J lost 0 bases, and 14 bases lay in between. Germline values: CDR1 SGHRS, CDR2 YFSETQ. CDR3: CASSPDGLRAKNIQYF. The CDR3, as DNA: TGCGCCAGCAGCCCGGACGGGTTGCGAGCCAAAAACATTCAGTACTTC.

The gene calls are TRBV3-1 (or the pseudogene TRBV3-2) and TRBJ1-2; TRBD1 agrees at 7 bases. The CDR3 has 12 amino acids. Germline values: CDR1 LGHDT, CDR2 YNNKEL (reference sequence). V dropped 6 bases and J dropped 7; count of bases not matched to a gene: 5. The CDR3 coding sequence is TGTGCCAGCAGAGGAGCAGGGGGTGGCTACACCTTC. Translation: CASRGAGGGYTF.

This chain connects TRBV2 to TRBJ2-5, with 11 bases matching TRBD1. V was clipped by 3 bases and J by 3 bases; unmatched bases: 3. CDR1 and CDR2 (germline): SNHLY, FYNNEI. This CDR3 is built from 15 residues. The chain's CDR3 is CASSDWDRGEETQYF. The DNA of the CDR3 is TGTGCCAGCAGTGATTGGGACAGGGGGGAAGAGACCCAGTACTTC.

In the case of this clone: Other nucleotide sequences in the sample specify the same CDR3. This sequence joins TRBV27 and TRBJ1-5; D call uncertain. CDR1 MNHEY and CDR2 SMNVEV come from the germline V gene (reference sequence). The V end lost 2 bases, the J end lost 2 bases, and 4 bases lay between the germline ends. The CDR3 loop spans 13 amino acids. The CDR3 DNA sequence: TGTGCCAGCAGTTTAGTCGGCAATCAGCCCCAGCATTTT. Translating gives CASSLVGNQPQHF.

The chain uses TRBV10-1 and TRBJ2-7; D perhaps matches TRBD1 (5 bases). V gave up 0 bases and J gave up 0 bases, with 9 bases separating them. CDR1 is WNHNN, CDR2 SYGVQD, per germline (reference sequence). The CDR3 runs 15 residues. CDR3 in amino acids: CASSESWTNSYEQYF. CDR3 DNA sequence: TGCGCCAGCAGTGAGTCGTGGACAAACTCCTACGAGCAGTACTTC.

V usage is TRBV15 and J usage is TRBJ2-7; 9 nucleotides line up with TRBD1. The J segment lost 2 bases and the V segment lost 5 bases, leaving 7 bases of the junction unmatched. Germline values: CDR1 LNHNV, CDR2 YYDKDF (reference sequence). The CDR3 runs to 15 residues. The CDR3 sequence: CATSPRDREAYEQYF. In DNA form, the CDR3 reads TGTGCCACCAGCCCTCGGGACAGGGAGGCCTACGAGCAGTACTTC.

The chain has TRBV30 and TRBJ2-7, with no clear D. Trimming stripped 1 base from V and 2 bases from J, with 9 bases between. This CDR3 is built from 13 residues. The V gene's germline CDR1 is GTSNPN and CDR2 SVGIG (reference sequence). The CDR3, as DNA: TGTGCCTGGAGTGGGCAGGCCCCCTACGAGCAGTACTTC. It encodes CAWSGQAPYEQYF. Based on the CDR3 plus reference TRBV30 and TRBJ2-7, the full variable domain is SQTIHQWPATLVQPVGSPLSLECTVEGTSNPNLYWYRQAAGRGLQLLFYSVGIGQISSEVPQNLSASRPQDRQFILSSKKLLLSDSGFYLCAWSGQAPYEQYFGPGTRLTVT.

The rearrangement joins TRBV28 to TRBJ2-7, with D perhaps given as TRBD1 or TRBD2 (5 bases each). Looked up from germline, CDR1 is MDHEN and CDR2 is SYDVKM. The V gene lost 6 bases and the J gene lost 4 bases, with 19 bases spanning the gap. The CDR3 runs to 15 residues. CDR3 residues: CASSPWDRTWYEQYF. CDR3 coding DNA: TGTGCCAGCAGCCCGTGGGACCGTACTTGGTACGAGCAGTACTTC.

This chain links TRBV28 with TRBJ1-5; D possibly corresponds to TRBD1 (5 bases). V was shortened by 8 bases and J by 5 bases, with 10 bases between the two germline ends. CDR3 length: 12 amino acids. Germline V gives CDR1 MDHEN, CDR2 SYDVKM. The CDR3 DNA follows: TGTGCCAGCGGGGACGGTCATCAGCCCCAGCATTTT. Translating gives CASGDGHQPQHF.

CDR3 sequence (DNA): TGTGCCGCAAGGGGAACCGGGACAGGGGCTTATCAGCCCCAGCATTTT. The encoded protein is CAARGTGTGAYQPQHF. The V call is TRBV19, the J call TRBJ1-5; TRBD1 agrees at 10 bases. CDR3 length: 16 residues. Per germline, CDR1 LNHDA and CDR2 SQIVND (reference sequence). Trimming took 11 bases from V and 5 from J; bases not matched to a gene: 15.

This chain joins TRBV4-2 and TRBJ2-3, with D hard to call. The CDR3 extends over 12 amino acids. Germline V gives CDR1 LGHNA, CDR2 YNFKEQ. V gave up 1 base and J gave up 4 bases, with 3 bases separating them. This chain's CDR3 is CASSQAPDTQYF. The CDR3 DNA reads as TGTGCCAGCAGCCAAGCTCCAGATACGCAGTATTTT.

This chain links TRBV7-9 with TRBJ1-3; 9 bases are shared with TRBD1. The CDR3 is 14 amino acids. Germline values: CDR1 SEHNR, CDR2 FQNEAQ (reference sequence). With V trimmed by 11 bases and J by 3 bases, 8 bases remained unmatched. The CDR3 spells CASQDRGSGNTIYF. CDR3 DNA: TGTGCCTCCCAGGACAGGGGAAGTGGAAACACCATATATTTT. The full variable domain, in which reference TRBV7-9 and TRBJ1-3 provide the parts outside the CDR3, is DTGVSQNPRHKITKRGQNVTFRCDPISEHNRLYWYRQTLGQGPEFLTYFQNEAQLEKSRLLSDRFSAERPKGSFSTLEIQRTEQGDSAMYLCASQDRGSGNTIYFGEGSWLTVV.

This chain uses TRBV18 with TRBJ2-1, with TRBD1 matching 9 bases. CDR1 and CDR2 (germline): KGHSH, LQKENI. The CDR3 is 15 amino acids. Trimming at V came to 6 bases and at J to 3 bases, leaving 6 bases not matched to a gene. CDR3 amino acids: CASSLRTGDYNEQFF. CDR3 DNA: TGTGCCAGCTCTCTCAGGACAGGGGACTACAATGAGCAGTTCTTC.

The chain couples TRBV6-1 to TRBJ1-1; a weak D match, TRBD1 (5 bases). The germline V and J ends were trimmed by 2 bases and 1 base, with 14 bases remaining between them. Germline-derived CDR1 and CDR2 are MNHNS and SASEGT. The CDR3 totals 16 residues. The CDR3 loop reads CASSESAWRGNTEAFF. CDR3 nucleotide sequence: TGTGCCAGCAGTGAATCGGCTTGGAGGGGGAACACTGAAGCTTTCTTT.

CDR3 residues: CASSKAAPTYEQYF. As DNA, the CDR3 is TGTGCCAGTAGTAAGGCAGCGCCTACCTACGAGCAGTACTTC. The chain couples TRBV19 to TRBJ2-7; D is ambiguous. The ends were cut back, 4 bases at V and 2 bases at J, with 12 bases in the middle. The CDR3 length is 14 residues. The germline gives CDR1 LNHDA, CDR2 SQIVND (reference sequence).

The rearrangement joins TRBV11-2 to TRBJ2-7, with TRBD1 matching 7 bases. The trim removed 7 bases at V and 4 bases at J, leaving 7 bases unmatched. The germline CDR1 and CDR2 sequences are SGHAT and FQNNGV. The CDR3 is made up of 13 amino acids. The DNA of the CDR3 is TGTGCCAGCACCCTGACAGGGATGTACGAGCAGTACTTC. Its protein is CASTLTGMYEQYF.

The V gene is TRBV19, the J gene TRBJ1-5, with unresolved D. Germline assignment: CDR1 LNHDA and CDR2 SQIVND (reference sequence). This CDR3 is built from 17 residues. Trimming cost V 5 bases and J 6 bases, with 23 bases left between them. CDR3 coding DNA: TGTGCCAGTAGTGAGGTCTTCCGGACCTTCGAGGGTCAGCCCCAGCATTTT. It yields the protein CASSEVFRTFEGQPQHF. The whole variable domain, remainder taken from reference TRBV19 and TRBJ1-5, is DGGITQSPKYLFRKEGQNVTLSCEQNLNHDAMYWYRQDPGQGLRLIYYSQIVNDFQKGDIAEGYSVSREKKESFPLTVTSAQKNPTAFYLCASSEVFRTFEGQPQHFGDGTRLSIL.

V gene TRBV4-2 combines with J gene TRBJ1-5; possible D gene TRBD1, 5 bases. V was trimmed by 0 bases and J by 0 bases, leaving 15 bases between them. This CDR3 has 18 residues. Germline-derived CDR1 and CDR2 are LGHNA and YNFKEQ. The CDR3 reads CASSQDRLGDYSNQPQHF. CDR3 coding DNA: TGTGCCAGCAGCCAAGATCGTTTGGGGGACTATAGCAATCAGCCCCAGCATTTT.

The chain is built from TRBV30 and TRBJ1-6; 9 nucleotides agree with TRBD1. The CDR3 runs to 15 residues. In germline, CDR1 is GTSNPN, CDR2 SVGIG (reference sequence). With V trimmed by 5 bases and J by 4 bases, 6 bases remained unmatched. The CDR3 DNA sequence: TGTGCCTGGGACACAGGGGGCTTTTATAATTCACCCCTCCACTTT. Encoded protein: CAWDTGGFYNSPLHF.